This TCR beta chain was sequenced for a study of a mutant IDH1 vaccine in newly diagnosed glioma (dated by TCRdb to the early 2020s). Looking at the study overall: In the chemotherapy-containing groups, vaccination started alongside temozolomide cycles, whereas in patients who had radiotherapy alone it started 4-6 weeks after radiotherapy. Before enrollment, most patients had been given radiochemotherapy with temozolomide as standard therapy, while the rest had received either radiotherapy alone or temozolomide alone. The roughly 35 treated patients were 62.5% male and roughly 40% female, with a mean age of around 40 years. Longitudinal TCRB deep sequencing was done for 25 treated patients, wherever samples were available for exploratory analyses. Six visits were used for peripheral blood collection: V03 (baseline), V05, V07, V10, V12 and V13. The week-35 safety follow-up took place at visit V12, and the week-47 end of study took place at visit V13. What the authors observed across the whole study: Across multiple MHC alleles, vaccine-induced immune responses were seen in 93.3% of patients. PBMC samples for TCRB deep sequencing were selected based on availability. Pseudoprogression appeared unrelated to alterations in the top peripheral T cell clonotypes detected by TCRB sequencing. According to the authors, sample limitations meant that analyses of patient blood samples could not be reproduced.

Library prep was done by the immunoSEQ multiplex PCR assay. The hsTCRB Kit was used according to the manufacturer's protocol to amplify rearranged TCR beta chain sequences. An Illumina MiSeq was used to sequence the TCRB libraries. The authors' pipeline ran thus. The kit vendor's proprietary platform handled demultiplexing, trimming and gene mapping. TCRdb mirrors the immuneACCESS table, restricted to in-frame sequences. Some clones are absent from its copies; in checked studies, under half trace to an unresolved V gene, and the reason for the others is unknown. The DNA was the basis for D and trimming; V, J and clone size are from that table. The sample table holds 35,000 to 45,000 clones, of which roughly 80% were seen once. The top ten constitute under 6% of the sample. The sample's time point label, in plain terms: week 35, safety follow-up. A 20-mer mutant IDH1 peptide at 300 micrograms in Montanide made up each vaccine dose, which was injected subcutaneously together with topical imiquimod. Across visits V03 through V10, patients got a total of eight vaccinations, given in weeks 1, 3, 5, 7, 11, 15, 19 and 23. Donors had newly diagnosed WHO grade 3 or 4 IDH1-mutant astrocytomas with loss of nuclear ATRX. The samples were drawn from NOA16, a multicentre, single-arm, open-label phase I trial in Germany that tested a mutant IDH1 peptide vaccine in humans for the first time. The DNeasy Blood and Tissue Kit was used to extract genomic DNA from EDTA blood for TCRB sequencing.

Turning to this clone: It has no known antigen specificity. No base-level quality is on record; no much larger clone is a single base apart.

Sequencing used PBMCs, obtained from a glioma patient whose treatment included an IDH1 peptide vaccine. This sequence originates from a woman between 45 and 60 years old with glioma.

The DNA sequence is as follows: TGTGCCTGGATTCACGGAGAACTAGCGGGGCCCCCAGAGACCCAGTACTTC. This translates into CAWIHGELAGPPETQYF. The chain is made from TRBV30 and TRBJ2-5, and 10 junctional nucleotides match TRBD2. The germline V gene (reference sequence) provides CDR1 GTSNPN and CDR2 SVGIG. The CDR3 starts with the cysteine, ends with the phenylalanine, and has 17 residues. The CDR3 DNA has 51 bases and is translated from base 1. V lost 4 bases and J lost 4 bases, and the count of bases not matched to a germline gene is 15.